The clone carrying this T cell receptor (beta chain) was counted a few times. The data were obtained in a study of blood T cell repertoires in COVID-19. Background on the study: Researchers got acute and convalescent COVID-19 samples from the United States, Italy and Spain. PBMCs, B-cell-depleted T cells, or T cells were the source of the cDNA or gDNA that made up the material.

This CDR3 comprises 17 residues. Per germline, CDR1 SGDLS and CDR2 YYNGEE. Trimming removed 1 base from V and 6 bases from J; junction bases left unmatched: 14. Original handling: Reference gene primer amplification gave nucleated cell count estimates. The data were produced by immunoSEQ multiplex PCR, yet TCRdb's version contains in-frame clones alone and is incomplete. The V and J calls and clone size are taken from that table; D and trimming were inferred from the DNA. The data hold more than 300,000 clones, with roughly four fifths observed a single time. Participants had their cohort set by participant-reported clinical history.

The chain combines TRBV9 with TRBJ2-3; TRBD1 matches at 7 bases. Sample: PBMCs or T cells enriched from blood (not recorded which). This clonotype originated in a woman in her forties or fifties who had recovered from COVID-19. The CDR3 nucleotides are TGTGCCAGCAGCGTAAAGTCTGCGCCAGGGGGTCGGGATACGCAGTATTTT. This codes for CASSVKSAPGGRDTQYF.